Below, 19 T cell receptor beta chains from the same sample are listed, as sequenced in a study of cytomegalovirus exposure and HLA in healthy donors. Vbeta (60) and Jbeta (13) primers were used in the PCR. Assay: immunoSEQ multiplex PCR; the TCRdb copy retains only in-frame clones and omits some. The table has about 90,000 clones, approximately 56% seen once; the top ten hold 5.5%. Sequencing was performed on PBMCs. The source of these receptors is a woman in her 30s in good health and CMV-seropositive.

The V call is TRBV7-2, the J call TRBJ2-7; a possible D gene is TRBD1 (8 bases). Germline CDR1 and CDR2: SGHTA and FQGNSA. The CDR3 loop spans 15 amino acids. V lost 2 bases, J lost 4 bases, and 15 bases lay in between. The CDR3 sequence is CASSLIQGGRYEQYF. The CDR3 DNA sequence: TGTGCCAGCAGCTTAATACAGGGGGGGCGGTACGAGCAGTACTTC. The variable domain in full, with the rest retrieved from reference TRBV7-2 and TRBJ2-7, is GAGVSQSPSNKVTEKGKDVELRCDPISGHTALYWYRQSLGQGLEFLIYFQGNSAPDKSGLPSDRFSAERTGGSVSTLTIQRTQQEDSAVYLCASSLIQGGRYEQYFGPGTRLTVT.

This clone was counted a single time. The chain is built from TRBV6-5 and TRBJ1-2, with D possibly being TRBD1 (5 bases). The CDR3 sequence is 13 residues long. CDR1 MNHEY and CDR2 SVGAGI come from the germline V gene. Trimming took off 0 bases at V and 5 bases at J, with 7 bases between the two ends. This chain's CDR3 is CASSYSGGYGYTF. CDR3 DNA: TGTGCCAGCAGTTACTCCGGGGGGTATGGCTACACCTTC.

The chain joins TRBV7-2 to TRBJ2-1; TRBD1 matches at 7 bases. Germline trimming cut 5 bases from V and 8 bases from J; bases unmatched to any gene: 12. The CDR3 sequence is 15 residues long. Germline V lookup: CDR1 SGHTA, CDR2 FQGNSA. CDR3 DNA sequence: TGTGCCAGCAGCAAGGGACAAGTAGGGGGCGATGAGCAGTTCTTC. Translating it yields CASSKGQVGGDEQFF.

This CDR3 is CASSLRFSGGQNTGELFF. The CDR3 nucleotides read TGTGCCAGCAGCTTGAGATTTAGCGGGGGCCAGAACACCGGGGAGCTGTTTTTT. The chain is built from TRBV5-5 and TRBJ2-2; 9 bases line up with TRBD2. Germline V gene sequence: CDR1 SGHKS, CDR2 YYEKEE (reference sequence). V lost 1 base, J lost 1 base, and 8 bases stayed unmatched. There are 18 residues in the CDR3. Together with reference TRBV5-5 and TRBJ2-2, the CDR3 gives the full variable domain: DAGVTQSPTHLIKTRGQQVTLRCSPISGHKSVSWYQQVLGQGPQFIFQYYEKEERGRGNFPDRFSARQFPNYSSELNVNALLLGDSALYLCASSLRFSGGQNTGELFFGEGSRLTVL.

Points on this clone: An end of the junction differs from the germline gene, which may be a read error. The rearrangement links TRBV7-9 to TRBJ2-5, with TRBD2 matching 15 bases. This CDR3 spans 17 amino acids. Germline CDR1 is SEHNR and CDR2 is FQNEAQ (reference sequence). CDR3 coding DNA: TGTTCCAGCAGCTCCGGACTAGCGGGGGGGCGATTGGAGACCCAGTACTTC. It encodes CSSSSGLAGGRLETQYF.

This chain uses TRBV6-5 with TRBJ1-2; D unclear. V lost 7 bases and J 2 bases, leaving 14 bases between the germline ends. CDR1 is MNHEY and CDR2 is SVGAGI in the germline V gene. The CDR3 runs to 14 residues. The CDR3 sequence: CASNSPGENYGYTF. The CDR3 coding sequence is TGTGCCAGCAACTCACCCGGGGAGAACTATGGCTACACCTTC.

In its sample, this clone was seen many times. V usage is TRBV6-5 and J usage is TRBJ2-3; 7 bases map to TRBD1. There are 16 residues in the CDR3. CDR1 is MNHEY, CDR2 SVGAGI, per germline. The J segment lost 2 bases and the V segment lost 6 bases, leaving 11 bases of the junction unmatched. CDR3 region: CASRYRQGLYTDTQYF. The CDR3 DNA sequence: TGTGCCAGCAGATACCGACAGGGCCTGTACACAGATACGCAGTATTTT.

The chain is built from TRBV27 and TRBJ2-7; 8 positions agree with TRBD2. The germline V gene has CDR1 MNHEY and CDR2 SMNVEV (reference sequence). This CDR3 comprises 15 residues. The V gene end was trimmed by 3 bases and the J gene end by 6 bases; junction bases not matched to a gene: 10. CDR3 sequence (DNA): TGTGCCAGCAGTTTCGCCGGGGGGGGACGGGGCGAGCAGTACTTC. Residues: CASSFAGGGRGEQYF.

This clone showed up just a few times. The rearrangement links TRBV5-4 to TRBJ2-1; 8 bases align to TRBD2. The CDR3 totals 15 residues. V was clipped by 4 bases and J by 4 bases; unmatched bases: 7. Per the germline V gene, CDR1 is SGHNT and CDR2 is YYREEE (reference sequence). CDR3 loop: CASSLSGETYNEQFF. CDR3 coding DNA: TGTGCCAGCAGCCTTAGCGGGGAGACTTACAATGAGCAGTTCTTC.

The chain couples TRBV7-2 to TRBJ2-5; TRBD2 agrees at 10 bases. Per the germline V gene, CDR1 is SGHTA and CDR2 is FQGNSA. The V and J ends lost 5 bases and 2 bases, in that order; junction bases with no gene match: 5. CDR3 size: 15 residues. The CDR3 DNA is TGTGCCAGCAGCGTTCAAGCGGGGGGGCAAGAGACCCAGTACTTC. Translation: CASSVQAGGQETQYF.

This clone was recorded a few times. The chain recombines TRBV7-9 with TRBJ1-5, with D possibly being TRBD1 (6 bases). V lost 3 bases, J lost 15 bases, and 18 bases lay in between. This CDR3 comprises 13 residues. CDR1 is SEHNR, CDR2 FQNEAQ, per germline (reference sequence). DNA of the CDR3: TGTGCCAGCAGCTTGGGTGAACTGGGGGCAAGGCATTTT. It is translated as CASSLGELGARHF.

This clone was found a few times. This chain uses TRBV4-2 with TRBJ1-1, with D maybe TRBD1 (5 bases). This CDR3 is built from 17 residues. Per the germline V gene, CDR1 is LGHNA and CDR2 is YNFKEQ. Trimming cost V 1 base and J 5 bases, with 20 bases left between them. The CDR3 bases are TGTGCCAGCAGCCAAGGCCGGGGGATGGCCTTTGGGACTGAAGCTTTCTTT. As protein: CASSQGRGMAFGTEAFF.

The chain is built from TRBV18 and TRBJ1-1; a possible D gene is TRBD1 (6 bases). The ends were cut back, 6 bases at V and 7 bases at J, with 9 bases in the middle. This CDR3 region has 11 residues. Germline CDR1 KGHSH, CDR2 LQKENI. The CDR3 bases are TGTGCCAGCTCGGACAGACTTGAAGCTTTCTTT. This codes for CASSDRLEAFF.

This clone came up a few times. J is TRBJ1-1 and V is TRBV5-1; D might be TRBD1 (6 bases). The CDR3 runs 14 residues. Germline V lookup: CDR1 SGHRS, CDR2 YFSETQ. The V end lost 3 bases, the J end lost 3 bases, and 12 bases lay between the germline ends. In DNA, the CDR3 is TGCGCCAGCAGCTCTCGAGGGGGGGACACTGAAGCTTTCTTT. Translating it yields CASSSRGGDTEAFF.

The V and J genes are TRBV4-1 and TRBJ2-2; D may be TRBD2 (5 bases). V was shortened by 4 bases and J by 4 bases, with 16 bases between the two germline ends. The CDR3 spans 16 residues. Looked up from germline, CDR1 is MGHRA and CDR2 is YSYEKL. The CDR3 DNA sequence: TGCGCCAGCAGCCGGCAGGACTTAATTGGCACCGGGGAGCTGTTTTTT. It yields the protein CASSRQDLIGTGELFF.

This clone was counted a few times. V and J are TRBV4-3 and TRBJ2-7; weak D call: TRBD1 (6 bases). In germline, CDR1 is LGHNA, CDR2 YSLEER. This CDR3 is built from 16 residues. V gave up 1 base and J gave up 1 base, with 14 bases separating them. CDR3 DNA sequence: TGCGCCAGCAGCCAAGTTCATGGACAGAGTTCCTACGAGCAGTACTTC. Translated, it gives CASSQVHGQSSYEQYF.

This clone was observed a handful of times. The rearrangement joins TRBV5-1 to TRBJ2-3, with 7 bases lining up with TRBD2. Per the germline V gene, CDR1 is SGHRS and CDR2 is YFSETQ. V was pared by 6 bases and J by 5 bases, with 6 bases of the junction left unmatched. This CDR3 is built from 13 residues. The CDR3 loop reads CASTPGGVDTQYF. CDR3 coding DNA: TGCGCCAGCACCCCGGGGGGTGTAGATACGCAGTATTTT.

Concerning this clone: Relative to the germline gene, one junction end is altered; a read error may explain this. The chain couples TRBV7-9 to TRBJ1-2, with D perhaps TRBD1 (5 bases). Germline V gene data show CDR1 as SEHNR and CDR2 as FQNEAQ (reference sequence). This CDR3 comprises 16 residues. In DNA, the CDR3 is TGTGCCAGCAGCCCGACAGTCAGGGAAGCTAACTATGGCTACCCCTTC. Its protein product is CASSPTVREANYGYPF.

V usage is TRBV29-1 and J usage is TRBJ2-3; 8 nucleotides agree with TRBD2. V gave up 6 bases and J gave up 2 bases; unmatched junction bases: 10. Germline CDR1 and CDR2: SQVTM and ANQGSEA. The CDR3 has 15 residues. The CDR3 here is CSVGPRGGDTDTQYF. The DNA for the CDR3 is TGCAGCGTGGGGCCCCGGGGGGGCGACACAGATACGCAGTATTTT.